This T cell receptor (beta chain) is from a study of control samples from healthy donors and cancer patients. This clone came up once. Using immunoSEQ multiplex PCR, the repertoire was profiled, and TCRdb retains in-frame clones only, with some absent. The sample includes approximately 230,000 clones, around 80% seen only once; the top ten take about an eighth. This CDR3 comprises 13 residues. Germline V gene lookup returns CDR1 SGHTA and CDR2 FQGNSA. V lost 5 bases and J 3 bases, leaving 10 bases between the germline ends. The specimen sequenced was PBMCs. This clonotype was obtained from a woman between 55 and 75 years old with lung cancer. This chain uses TRBV7-2 with TRBJ1-1; no clear D. The CDR3 protein is CASSPPMDTEAFF. CDR3 DNA: TGTGCCAGCAGCCCACCTATGGACACTGAAGCTTTCTTT.